This TCR beta chain came from a study of CD8 T cells in ankylosing spondylitis. Using its own MiXCR run on the 5' RACE reads, TCRdb lists one record per CDR3 protein. The top ten hold 6% to 8% of the sample, which has 200,000 to 250,000 distinct CDR3 sequences, about 11% seen once. This clonotype was counted at least ten times. Germline CDR1 SGHRS, CDR2 YFSETQ. This CDR3 region has 15 residues. V lost 0 bases and J 3 bases, leaving 10 bases between the germline ends. Material for sequencing was blood, either unsorted or a sorted T cell fraction (not recorded which). The receptor was isolated from a male donor with ankylosing spondylitis or in good health (not recorded which). The J gene is TRBJ2-1, the V gene TRBV5-1; no clear D. The CDR3 DNA reads as TGCGCCAGCAGCTTGGCGGGCGGAAACTACAATGAGCAGTTCTTC. Amino acid sequence: CASSLAGGNYNEQFF.